Each of the 29 T cell receptor beta chains below was sequenced from the same sample in a study of T cell repertoires in cytomegalovirus infection. TCRdb itself ran the reads through MiXCR, one entry per CDR3 protein. The sample yields around 300,000 distinct CDR3 sequences, 9% to 9.5% seen once. The sample comprised PBMCs. These receptor sequences come from a human donor in good health (CMV status not recorded). Some clones in this sample may be carry-over from other donors' samples.

This clonotype was seen at least ten times. The chain uses TRBV6-2 or TRBV6-3 and TRBJ1-1, with D hard to call. The V end was cut by 6 bases, the J end by 0 bases, with 14 bases between. The germline CDR1 and CDR2 sequences are MNHEY and SVGEGT. The CDR3 loop spans 15 amino acids. The CDR3 region has the DNA TGTGCCAGCAGACACAAAGCCATAATGAACACTGAAGCTTTCTTT. Translation: CASRHKAIMNTEAFF.

This clonotype was observed at least ten times. The CDR3 DNA sequence: TGTGCCAGCAGCCCCAGGGCGGTAACTAGCGGGGGCCGGGGAGATACGCAGTATTTT. Translation gives CASSPRAVTSGGRGDTQYF. The chain has TRBV11-2 and TRBJ2-3; 11 bases line up with TRBD2. From germline, CDR1 is SGHAT and CDR2 FQNNGV. V shed 5 bases and J 5 bases; nucleotides not matched to a gene: 18. This CDR3 is 19 amino acids long. The full variable domain, with the rest looked up from reference TRBV11-2 and TRBJ2-3, is EAGVAQSPRYKIIEKRQSVAFWCNPISGHATLYWYQQILGQGPKLLIQFQNNGVVDDSQLPKDRFSAERLKGVDSTLKIQPAKLEDSAVYLCASSPRAVTSGGRGDTQYFGPGTRLTVL.

This clonotype was observed at least ten times. The V call is TRBV7-2, the J call TRBJ1-1, with unresolved D. Germline CDR1 is SGHTA and CDR2 is FQGNSA. The V and J ends lost 5 bases and 2 bases respectively, with 15 bases between them. The CDR3 consists of 15 residues. The CDR3 spells CASSLLPGGNTEAFF. The CDR3 nucleotides read TGTGCCAGCAGCCTCCTGCCGGGAGGAAACACTGAAGCTTTCTTT.

This clonotype was seen at least ten times. The J gene is TRBJ2-6, the V gene TRBV10-3; D is uncertain. The germline V and J ends were trimmed by 0 bases and 0 bases, with 6 bases remaining between them. Germline CDR1 ENHRY, CDR2 SYGVKD. The CDR3 contains 16 residues. The CDR3 sequence: CAISESMGSGANVLTF. The CDR3 region has the DNA TGTGCCATCAGTGAGTCAATGGGCTCTGGGGCCAACGTCCTGACTTTC.

Points on this clonotype: This may come from a read error, since a much larger clone is one base off. The chain has TRBV7-2 and TRBJ2-7; D perhaps matches TRBD2 (6 bases). The CDR3 extends over 16 amino acids. The germline V gene has CDR1 SGHTA and CDR2 FQGNSA. Here the CDR3 DNA reads TGTGTCAGCAGCTTAGCGGCCGGGAGTGGAACCTACGAGCAGTACTTC. Residues: CVSSLAAGSGTYEQYF.

This clonotype came up many times. The J gene is TRBJ2-1, the V gene TRBV6-1; 10 positions match TRBD2. The CDR3 is 17 residues long. The J segment lost 7 bases and the V segment lost 0 bases, leaving 9 bases of the junction unmatched. The germline V gene encodes CDR1 MNHNS and CDR2 SASEGT. The CDR3 DNA follows: TGTGCCAGCAGTGAAGCGCTTCGAGCGGGGGGGAAGAATGAGCAGTTCTTC. It encodes CASSEALRAGGKNEQFF.

This clonotype was found many times. The chain carries TRBV7-9 and TRBJ1-5; possible D gene TRBD1, 5 bases. Trimming shortened V by 5 bases and J by 2 bases, and 7 bases separated the two germline ends. Germline-derived CDR1 and CDR2 are SEHNR and FQNEAQ (reference sequence). The CDR3 spans 13 residues. CDR3 in DNA: TGTGCCAGCAGCCGGGACGGCAATCAGCCCCAGCATTTT. Its translation: CASSRDGNQPQHF.

This clonotype was found a few times. This chain joins TRBV28 and TRBJ1-5, with unresolved D. The V gene's germline CDR1 is MDHEN and CDR2 SYDVKM. The V gene lost 5 bases and the J gene lost 3 bases, with 2 bases spanning the gap. The CDR3 has 11 residues. In DNA form, the CDR3 reads TGTGCCAGCAGTGACAATCAGCCCCAGCATTTT. Its translation: CASSDNQPQHF.

At least ten counts were recorded for this clonotype. The rearrangement joins TRBV7-2 to TRBJ1-1, with 9 bases matching TRBD1. The germline gives CDR1 SGHTA, CDR2 FQGNSA. This CDR3 contains 14 residues. V lost 5 bases and J lost 5; bases outside the gene matches: 6. CDR3 nucleotide sequence: TGTGCCAGCAGCCCAGGGACAGGGAGGACTGAAGCTTTCTTT. Residues: CASSPGTGRTEAFF.

This clonotype was observed many times. V usage is TRBV7-2 and J usage is TRBJ2-3; maybe TRBD2 (6 bases). In germline, CDR1 is SGHTA, CDR2 FQGNSA. The V end was cut by 0 bases, the J end by 5 bases, with 15 bases between. The CDR3 covers 16 residues. As DNA, the CDR3 is TGTGCCAGCAGCTTAGCTAGCGGCCCAGCGGGAGATACGCAGTATTTT. As protein: CASSLASGPAGDTQYF.

This clonotype was seen a handful of times. The rearrangement uses TRBV6-1 and TRBJ2-2, with TRBD2 identical over 8 bases. The V segment lost 5 bases and the J segment 3 bases; nucleotides outside the gene matches: 20. The CDR3 loop spans 20 amino acids. The germline CDR1 and CDR2 sequences are MNHNS and SASEGT. The CDR3, as DNA: TGTGCCAGCAGTTCGGGGGGGAGTGAAGGAAGGGGATTTCACACCGGGGAGCTGTTTTTT. This gives the protein CASSSGGSEGRGFHTGELFF.

This clonotype was counted many times. The rearrangement joins TRBV7-9 to TRBJ1-4, with a possible D match to TRBD1 (6 bases). CDR1 and CDR2 from the germline V gene are SEHNR and FQNEAQ (reference sequence). The CDR3 length is 15 residues. With 5 bases removed from V and 6 bases from J, the gap between germline ends came to 16 bases. The CDR3 spells CASSPDGGAYEKLFF. CDR3 sequence (DNA): TGTGCCAGCAGCCCAGATGGGGGCGCGTATGAAAAACTGTTTTTT. Using reference TRBV7-9 and TRBJ1-4 for the parts outside the CDR3, the full variable domain is DTGVSQNPRHKITKRGQNVTFRCDPISEHNRLYWYRQTLGQGPEFLTYFQNEAQLEKSRLLSDRFSAERPKGSFSTLEIQRTEQGDSAMYLCASSPDGGAYEKLFFGSGTQLSVL.

This clonotype was seen at least ten times. This chain connects TRBV7-8 to TRBJ2-7; maybe TRBD2 (6 bases). V was trimmed by 6 bases and J by 1 base, leaving 19 bases between them. The germline gives CDR1 SGHVS, CDR2 FQNEAQ. This CDR3 is built from 16 residues. CDR3 loop: CASRGAGLSQSYEQYF. Here the CDR3 DNA reads TGTGCCAGCAGAGGGGCCGGACTATCCCAATCCTACGAGCAGTACTTC.

The sample holds many counts of this clonotype. The chain uses TRBV7-2 and TRBJ2-5; D might be TRBD1 or TRBD2, each matching 7 bases. Germline V gives CDR1 SGHTA, CDR2 FQGNSA. The V gene lost 1 base and the J gene lost 7 bases, with 13 bases spanning the gap. The CDR3 runs 14 residues. In DNA form, the CDR3 reads TGTGCCAGCAGCTTAGTTCCAGGGGGGGCGACCCAGTACTTC. Its protein product is CASSLVPGGATQYF.

This clonotype was observed many times. The rearrangement links TRBV7-6 to TRBJ2-7; TRBD1 is a possible D gene (6 bases). Trimming removed 5 bases from V and 6 bases from J, with 17 bases in between. The germline V gene encodes CDR1 SGHVS and CDR2 FNYEAQ. CDR3 length: 14 residues. The CDR3 DNA follows: TGTGCCAGCAGCCAGAAACTACAGGGTTCCGAGCAGTACTTC. Its translation: CASSQKLQGSEQYF.

This clonotype was counted only a few times. The chain couples TRBV7-3 to TRBJ2-7; the D call may be TRBD1 or TRBD2 (5 bases each). Germline CDR1 reads SGHTA; CDR2 reads FQGTGA. The germline V and J ends were trimmed by 5 bases and 3 bases, with 17 bases remaining between them. The CDR3 length is 15 residues. CDR3 residues: CASSEDSQGSYEQYF. The CDR3 coding sequence is TGTGCCAGCAGCGAGGACTCTCAGGGTAGCTACGAGCAGTACTTC.

In its sample, this clonotype was seen many times. The chain is built from TRBV12-3 or TRBV12-4 and TRBJ1-2; 7 bases match TRBD1. This CDR3 region has 12 residues. With V trimmed by 6 bases and J by 8 bases, 6 bases remained unmatched. The CDR3 sequence: CASRTGYQGYTF. The CDR3 coding sequence is TGTGCCAGCAGGACAGGGTACCAAGGCTACACCTTC.

This clonotype was seen many times. The genes are TRBV7-2 and TRBJ2-7; 15 nucleotides line up with TRBD2. Looked up from germline, CDR1 is SGHTA and CDR2 is FQGNSA. Unmatched junction bases numbered 3, after V lost 4 bases and J lost 2 bases. CDR3 size: 16 residues. DNA of the CDR3: TGTGCCAGCAGCTCCGGACTAGCGGGAGGGGCCTACGAGCAGTACTTC. It specifies CASSSGLAGGAYEQYF.

This clonotype has more than one count but fewer than ten. The V gene is TRBV7-2, the J gene TRBJ1-2; TRBD1 matches at 7 bases. V shed 5 bases, J shed 8 bases, and the junction held 8 bases outside the gene matches. The CDR3 contains 13 residues. Germline CDR1 reads SGHTA; CDR2 reads FQGNSA. In nucleotides, the CDR3 is TGTGCCAGCAGCCTAGACAGGGTAAAGGGCTACACCTTC. Translating gives CASSLDRVKGYTF.

This clonotype has more than one count but fewer than ten. The CDR3 loop is CASSIRQGVDTEAFF. CDR3 sequence (DNA): TGTGCCAGCAGCATCCGACAGGGGGTCGACACTGAAGCTTTCTTT. The chain joins TRBV7-9 to TRBJ1-1, with 9 bases that match TRBD1. Losses at the gene ends were 5 bases for V and 3 bases for J; bases not matched to a gene: 7. This CDR3 contains 15 residues. Germline V CDR1 and CDR2: SEHNR, FQNEAQ (reference sequence).

This clonotype was counted at least ten times. V is TRBV7-2 and J is TRBJ2-1; 9 nucleotides match TRBD1. V dropped 7 bases and J dropped 3; count of bases not matched to a gene: 7. Germline V gives CDR1 SGHTA, CDR2 FQGNSA. The CDR3 totals 15 residues. CDR3 residues: CASTQGGQGYNEQFF. DNA for the CDR3: TGTGCCAGCACCCAGGGGGGACAGGGCTACAATGAGCAGTTCTTC.

This clonotype turned up a few times. V usage is TRBV19 and J usage is TRBJ2-2; maybe TRBD1 (6 bases). CDR3 length equals 14 residues. The V and J ends lost 8 bases and 0 bases respectively, with 10 bases between them. Germline loops: CDR1 LNHDA, CDR2 SQIVND (reference sequence). CDR3 protein: CASQDRPNTGELFF. CDR3 DNA sequence: TGTGCCAGTCAAGACAGGCCGAACACCGGGGAGCTGTTTTTT.

The chain recombines TRBV29-1 with TRBJ2-1, with D perhaps TRBD2 (5 bases). Germline lookup yields CDR1 SQVTM and CDR2 ANQGSEA. V was pared by 4 bases and J by 1 base, with 5 bases between. This CDR3 comprises 12 residues. DNA for the CDR3: TGCAGCGTTGGGACTTCCTACAATGAGCAGTTCTTC. The encoded protein is CSVGTSYNEQFF.

This clonotype was seen many times. The chain recombines TRBV6-2 or TRBV6-3 with TRBJ2-5; no definite D call. CDR1 and CDR2 (germline): MNHEY, SVGEGT. V was clipped by 6 bases and J by 4 bases, with 18 bases between them. CDR3 length: 15 amino acids. In DNA, the CDR3 is TGTGCCAGCAGCAAACTGAGCGAGGCCAGAGAGACCCAGTACTTC. Protein sequence: CASSKLSEARETQYF.

The chain links TRBV20-1 to TRBJ2-1; D call uncertain. The V gene's germline CDR1 is DFQATT and CDR2 SNEGSKA (reference sequence). The CDR3 is 16 amino acids. The DNA of the CDR3 is TGCAATGCCCACCCAGGACGGAAGGCTTCCCACAATGAGCAGTTCTTC. This translates into CNAHPGRKASHNEQFF.

As for this clonotype: Relative to the germline gene, one junction end is altered; a read error may explain this. The V and J genes are TRBV28 and TRBJ1-3, with 7 bases matching TRBD1. Germline V CDR1 and CDR2: MDHEN, SYDVKM. CDR3 length equals 20 residues. CDR3 loop: CASSSNRGSYRTHSGNTLYF. CDR3 coding DNA: TGTGCCAGCAGTTCGAACAGGGGTTCCTACCGTACACACTCTGGAAACACCCTATATTTT.

The chain employs TRBV4-2 and TRBJ1-1; 7 bases align to TRBD1. The junction had 11 bases not matched to a gene; V was cut back by 0 bases and J by 7 bases. CDR3 length equals 16 residues. Germline loops: CDR1 LGHNA, CDR2 YNFKEQ. The CDR3 reads CASSQEPSRRDSEAFF. The CDR3 DNA is TGTGCCAGCAGCCAAGAACCAAGCCGTAGGGACAGTGAAGCTTTCTTT.

This clonotype was counted a few times. This sequence joins TRBV5-6 and TRBJ1-5; no definite D call. The germline V gene encodes CDR1 SGHDT and CDR2 YYEEEE. Between the trimmed V and J ends, which lost 4 bases and 7 bases, there was a span of 18 bases. The CDR3 spans 15 residues. The CDR3, as DNA: TGTGCCAGCAGCCCAGAGGTGGGGAAGGAACAGCCCCAGCATTTT. This translates into CASSPEVGKEQPQHF.

There are many counts of this clonotype. The chain is built from TRBV20-1 and TRBJ2-2; TRBD2 aligns across 9 bases. V was clipped by 0 bases and J by 7 bases; unmatched bases: 15. CDR1 DFQATT and CDR2 SNEGSKA come from the germline V gene (reference sequence). The CDR3 covers 18 residues. CDR3 sequence: CSAREGVRAGGPSGELFF. CDR3 coding DNA: TGCAGTGCTAGAGAGGGGGTTCGGGCGGGAGGGCCGAGCGGGGAGCTGTTTTTT.